One sample yielded the 3 T cell receptor beta chains listed below, sequenced in a study of beta chain features in type 1 diabetes. These receptors lack a known antigen. Investigators reverse transcribed all isolated RNA, so they sequenced expressed TCRB transcripts. Sequencing was performed with immunoSEQ multiplex PCR; in TCRdb, only in-frame clones are kept and a portion is missing. This table holds 640,000 or so clones, over 11% found once. Study results and limitations: The study found moderately but significantly shorter TCRB CDR3s in all four CD4+ subsets of Type 1 diabetes patients.

The material sequenced was naive CD4+ T cells from blood. The source is a man aged 18-30 years with type 1 diabetes.

This clone came up a few times. The chain joins TRBV5-6 to TRBJ1-5; D may be TRBD1 (5 bases). CDR3 size: 15 residues. Germline V gives CDR1 SGHDT, CDR2 YYEEEE. V was clipped by 0 bases and J by 5 bases, with 12 bases between them. In DNA form, the CDR3 reads TGTGCCAGCAGCTTGGGGGTCAGGGTCGATCAGCCCCAGCATTTT. Protein: CASSLGVRVDQPQHF.

This clone has only a few counts. The chain joins TRBV6-5 to TRBJ2-1, with TRBD1 matching over 12 bases. The CDR3 totals 15 residues. Germline trimming cut 5 bases from V and 6 bases from J; bases unmatched to any gene: 5. Germline CDR1 MNHEY, CDR2 SVGAGI. DNA for the CDR3: TGTGCCAGCAGTCAGCCGGGACAGGGGGCCAATGAGCAGTTCTTC. Its translation: CASSQPGQGANEQFF.

CDR3 in amino acids: CASSQERQNVVYEQYF. CDR3 in DNA: TGCGCCAGCAGCCAGGAACGACAGAATGTCGTCTACGAGCAGTACTTC. The chain combines TRBV4-3 with TRBJ2-7; D might be TRBD1 (5 bases). Per germline, CDR1 LGHNA and CDR2 YSLEER. Trimming cost V 3 bases and J 3 bases, with 18 bases left between them. The CDR3 length is 16 residues.